This T cell receptor (beta chain) was identified during a study of human T cells and chemical hapten exposure. In the study overall: Readings were taken at 6 days from patch tests that had applied 0.01% DPC to the upper back.

During construction of the library, unique molecular identifiers were attached to individual cDNA molecules for quantitative, reproducible TCR counting. TCRdb processed the RACE reads anew with MiXCR; each CDR3 protein has one entry. The sample lists tens of thousands of distinct CDR3 sequences, approximately 7% occurring once. Time point described: pre-sensitization, week 0. Indicated treatment: therapeutic diphenylcyclopropenone sensitization with weekly scalp DPC. The drawing of blood occurred before each patch test was applied. Every donor had alopecia and was 18 to 70 years old; all were suitable for DPC. There are 14 residues in the CDR3. Between the trimmed V and J ends, which lost 2 bases and 0 bases, there was a span of 7 bases. Germline V gene sequence: CDR1 MNHEY, CDR2 SVGEGT.

The material was whole blood, obtained in connection with sensitization to the hapten diphenylcyclopropenone (DPC). The receptor's source is a woman in her 30s with alopecia areata. Some clones in this sample may be carry-over from other donors' samples. The chain carries TRBV6-2 or TRBV6-3 and TRBJ1-1, with D possibly being TRBD1 (5 bases). CDR3 in DNA: TGTGCCAGCAGTTACGGGGGTCTGAACACTGAAGCTTTCTTT. This gives the protein CASSYGGLNTEAFF.